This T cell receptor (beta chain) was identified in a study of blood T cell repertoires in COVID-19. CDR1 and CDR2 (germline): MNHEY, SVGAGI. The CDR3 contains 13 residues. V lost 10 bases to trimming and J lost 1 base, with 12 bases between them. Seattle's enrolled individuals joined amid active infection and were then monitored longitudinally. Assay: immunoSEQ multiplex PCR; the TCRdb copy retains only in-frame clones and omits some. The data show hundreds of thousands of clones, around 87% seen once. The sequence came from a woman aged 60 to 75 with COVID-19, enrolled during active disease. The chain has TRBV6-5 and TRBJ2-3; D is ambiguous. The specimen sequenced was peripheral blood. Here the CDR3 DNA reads TGTGCCACCCGCGGTGGAGGCACAGATACGCAGTATTTT. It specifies CATRGGGTDTQYF.